This T cell receptor (beta chain) is drawn from a study of blood T cell repertoires in COVID-19. Background on the study: Samples representing acute and convalescent COVID-19 were sourced from the United States, Italy and Spain. In each case, the material was cDNA or gDNA derived from T cells, B-cell-depleted T cells, or PBMCs.

This CDR3 spans 14 amino acids. CDR1 is GTSNPN, CDR2 SVGIG, per germline (reference sequence). The V end lost 1 base, the J end lost 7 bases, and 14 bases lay between the germline ends. As handled by the study authors: Amplification with reference gene primers provided the estimates of nucleated cell counts. Assay: immunoSEQ multiplex PCR; the TCRdb copy retains only in-frame clones and omits some. V, J and clone size reflect that table, while D and trimming were determined from the DNA. The sample carries 80,000 or so clones, about three quarters recorded once. The chain joins TRBV30 to TRBJ1-5; tentative D call: TRBD1 (5 bases). The sample comprised peripheral blood. The clonotype originates from a man over 45 with active or convalescent COVID-19. For the CDR3, the DNA is TGTGCCTGGAGTGAGGAAGGGGCGGGGCAGCCCCAGCATTTT. It translates to CAWSEEGAGQPQHF.